These 27 T cell receptor beta chains originate from one sample sequenced in a study of cytomegalovirus exposure and HLA in healthy donors. PCR employed 60 Vbeta and 13 Jbeta primers. Libraries were prepared by immunoSEQ multiplex PCR; TCRdb keeps only in-frame clonotypes and omits some of them. The sample has over 85,000 clones, roughly four fifths seen once. Material for sequencing was PBMCs. These receptors were collected from a man in his forties or fifties in good health and CMV-seropositive.

The chain has TRBV2 and TRBJ2-1; D may be TRBD2 (5 bases). V was pared by 7 bases and J by 7 bases, with 14 bases between. The CDR3 covers 13 residues. In germline, CDR1 is SNHLY, CDR2 FYNNEI. The CDR3 sequence is CASKLQWENEQFF. The CDR3 nucleotides are TGTGCCAGCAAACTCCAATGGGAGAATGAGCAGTTCTTC.

This chain links TRBV4-2 with TRBJ2-2, with 12 bases lining up with TRBD2. The CDR3 consists of 18 residues. Germline lookup yields CDR1 LGHNA and CDR2 YNFKEQ. The J segment lost 7 bases and the V segment lost 1 base, leaving 10 bases of the junction unmatched. CDR3 nucleotide sequence: TGTGCCAGCAGCCAAGGCCTCTCTAGCGGGGGGGTCGTCGGGGAGCTGTTTTTT. The encoded protein is CASSQGLSSGGVVGELFF.

J is TRBJ1-2 and V is TRBV15, with D perhaps TRBD1 (5 bases). The CDR3 sequence is 16 residues long. V was trimmed by 1 base and J by 4 bases, leaving 16 bases between them. Germline V lookup: CDR1 LNHNV, CDR2 YYDKDF (reference sequence). CDR3 sequence (DNA): TGTGCCACCAGCAGAGGGGGTGCCGGGGGTGTCTATGGCTACACCTTC. It specifies CATSRGGAGGVYGYTF.

In DNA, the CDR3 is TGTGCCAGCAGCGTCCCGGACGGGAGCTCCTACGAGCAGTACTTC. It yields the protein CASSVPDGSSYEQYF. The chain is built from TRBV7-9 and TRBJ2-7; a weak D match, TRBD2 (6 bases). Germline-derived CDR1 and CDR2 are SEHNR and FQNEAQ (reference sequence). Trimming left V 5 bases short and J 0 bases short, with 14 bases between. The length of the CDR3 is 15 residues.

This clone was recorded a few times. The rearrangement links TRBV7-2 to TRBJ1-4; maybe TRBD1 (5 bases). Germline lookup yields CDR1 SGHTA and CDR2 FQGNSA. Trimming removed 2 bases from V and 10 bases from J, with 17 bases in between. The CDR3 has 15 amino acids. The CDR3 bases are TGTGCCAGCAGCTTAAGCCAGGGATATACAGGAAAACTGTTTTTT. Protein sequence: CASSLSQGYTGKLFF.

This rearrangement joins TRBV14 to TRBJ2-7; possible D gene TRBD1, 7 bases. From germline, CDR1 is SGHDN and CDR2 FVKESK. V was clipped by 1 base and J by 4 bases, with 11 bases between them. The CDR3 is 14 amino acids. The CDR3 bases are TGTGCCAGCAGCCAAGGACAGGGACTTTACGAGCAGTACTTC. Its translation: CASSQGQGLYEQYF.

The CDR3 protein is CSAFTDTEAFF. The CDR3 coding sequence is TGCAGCGCCTTCACGGACACTGAAGCTTTCTTT. The V call is TRBV29-1, the J call TRBJ1-1; D gene uncertain. CDR3 size: 11 residues. Germline-derived CDR1 and CDR2 are SQVTM and ANQGSEA. V lost 7 bases to trimming and J lost 3 bases, with 9 bases between them. Looking up the rest from reference TRBV29-1 and TRBJ1-1 gives the full variable domain: SAVISQKPSRDICQRGTSLTIQCQVDSQVTMMFWYRQQPGQSLTLIATANQGSEATYESGFVIDKFPISRPNLTFSTLTVSNMSPEDSSIYLCSAFTDTEAFFGQGTRLTVV.

The rearrangement uses TRBV6-1 and TRBJ2-3; TRBD1 matches at 8 bases. The CDR3 has 19 amino acids. Germline loops: CDR1 MNHNS, CDR2 SASEGT. Trimming removed 0 bases from V and 2 bases from J; junction bases left unmatched: 13. The CDR3 DNA follows: TGTGCCAGCAGTGAAGCGCTGAGGACAGGGATATCGGACACAGATACGCAGTATTTT. Amino acids: CASSEALRTGISDTDTQYF.

The CDR3 sequence: CASSSSLGLAGPETQYF. The CDR3 DNA is TGTGCCAGCAGCTCATCCCTGGGACTAGCGGGGCCAGAGACCCAGTACTTC. The rearrangement uses TRBV7-9 and TRBJ2-5; 13 bases line up with TRBD2. The germline V gene has CDR1 SEHNR and CDR2 FQNEAQ (reference sequence). The CDR3 extends over 17 amino acids. The junction had 9 bases not matched to a gene; V was cut back by 4 bases and J by 4 bases.

The rearrangement joins TRBV15 to TRBJ2-3, with 11 bases fitting TRBD2. The CDR3 length is 15 residues. Germline CDR1 is LNHNV and CDR2 is YYDKDF (reference sequence). J lost 0 bases, V lost 4 bases, and 0 bases had no gene match. CDR3 sequence (DNA): TGTGCCACCAGCACTAGCGGGAGGAGCACAGATACGCAGTATTTT. Translated: CATSTSGRSTDTQYF.

This sequence joins TRBV27 and TRBJ1-1; possible D gene TRBD1, 5 bases. This CDR3 has 15 residues. The V gene lost 3 bases and the J gene lost 0 bases, with 11 bases spanning the gap. Germline CDR1 is MNHEY and CDR2 is SMNVEV (reference sequence). CDR3 nucleotide sequence: TGTGCCAGCAGTTTCGCCGGGACTCTGAACACTGAAGCTTTCTTT. Its protein is CASSFAGTLNTEAFF.

This chain uses TRBV5-8 with TRBJ2-1, with a possible D match to TRBD1 (5 bases). Germline lookup yields CDR1 SGHTS and CDR2 YDEGEE. Trimming left V 0 bases short and J 4 bases short, with 8 bases between. The CDR3 spans 14 residues. The CDR3 region is CASSLGQGYNEQFF. The CDR3 nucleotides read TGTGCCAGCAGCTTGGGGCAGGGTTACAATGAGCAGTTCTTC. Supplemented by reference TRBV5-8 and TRBJ2-1, the full variable domain reads EAGVTQSPTHLIKTRGQQATLRCSPISGHTSVYWYQQALGLGLQFLLWYDEGEERNRGNFPPRFSGRQFPNYSSELNVNALELEDSALYLCASSLGQGYNEQFFGPGTRLTVL.

The rearrangement joins TRBV28 to TRBJ2-7; 7 bases match TRBD1. The V gene end was trimmed by 6 bases and the J gene end by 6 bases; junction bases not matched to a gene: 5. This CDR3 contains 12 residues. Germline CDR1 is MDHEN and CDR2 is SYDVKM. The CDR3 sequence: CASRDRLFEQYF. CDR3 nucleotides: TGTGCCAGCAGGGACAGGTTGTTCGAGCAGTACTTC.

The chain combines TRBV11-2 with TRBJ1-2; 8 bases are a match to TRBD1. The CDR3 loop spans 15 amino acids. Germline V gene lookup returns CDR1 SGHAT and CDR2 FQNNGV. The V segment lost 4 bases and the J segment 7 bases; nucleotides outside the gene matches: 11. In DNA, the CDR3 is TGTGCCAGCAGCTCCCCCCGGACAGGGACGGGTGGCTACACCTTC. It yields the protein CASSSPRTGTGGYTF.

The V gene is TRBV19, the J gene TRBJ2-6; possible D gene TRBD1, 6 bases. CDR1 is LNHDA, CDR2 SQIVND, per germline (reference sequence). The CDR3 covers 18 residues. Trimming took 5 bases from V and 1 from J, leaving 18 bases between them. CDR3 in DNA: TGTGCCAGTAGTTATTCCCGGGACATCAGATCTGGGGCCAACGTCCTGACTTTC. As protein: CASSYSRDIRSGANVLTF.

V usage is TRBV29-1 and J usage is TRBJ1-1, with 8 positions matching TRBD1. Germline CDR1 SQVTM, CDR2 ANQGSEA. The CDR3 is made up of 13 amino acids. The V and J ends lost 3 bases and 7 bases, in that order; junction bases with no gene match: 7. CDR3 DNA: TGCAGCGTTGAGGCGCAGGGGGCGGGTGAAGCTTTCTTT. Translated: CSVEAQGAGEAFF. The full variable domain, its missing parts supplied by reference TRBV29-1 and TRBJ1-1, is SAVISQKPSRDICQRGTSLTIQCQVDSQVTMMFWYRQQPGQSLTLIATANQGSEATYESGFVIDKFPISRPNLTFSTLTVSNMSPEDSSIYLCSVEAQGAGEAFFGQGTRLTVV.

This chain connects TRBV6-1 to TRBJ1-2; D is uncertain. Germline CDR1 reads MNHNS; CDR2 reads SASEGT. The CDR3 loop spans 13 amino acids. The V and J ends lost 7 bases and 4 bases respectively, with 13 bases between them. CDR3 in amino acids: CASNGAGLYGYTF. The CDR3 DNA is TGTGCCAGCAACGGAGCCGGACTCTATGGCTACACCTTC.

The V call is TRBV11-2, the J call TRBJ2-1, with D hard to call. The germline V and J ends were trimmed by 0 bases and 4 bases, with 4 bases remaining between them. The CDR3 sequence is 13 residues long. Per germline, CDR1 SGHAT and CDR2 FQNNGV. CDR3 nucleotide sequence: TGTGCCAGCAGCTTAGATCAGTACAATGAGCAGTTCTTC. This encodes CASSLDQYNEQFF.

V is TRBV2 and J is TRBJ1-5; D ambiguous. The CDR3 totals 16 residues. CDR1 is SNHLY, CDR2 FYNNEI, per germline. The V end lost 1 base, the J end lost 0 bases, and 10 bases lay between the germline ends. CDR3 residues: CASSEDRYYSNQPQHF. The CDR3 DNA sequence: TGTGCCAGCAGTGAAGACAGATATTATAGCAATCAGCCCCAGCATTTT.

The chain joins TRBV5-1 to TRBJ1-4, with D tentatively TRBD1 (6 bases). Trimming left V 4 bases short and J 3 bases short, with 13 bases between. Germline CDR1 reads SGHRS; CDR2 reads YFSETQ. The CDR3 contains 15 residues. The CDR3, as DNA: TGCGCCAGCAGCGGGGGGCGGGGGTCTAATGAAAAACTGTTTTTT. The encoded protein is CASSGGRGSNEKLFF.

This chain uses TRBV2 with TRBJ1-5; tentatively, D is TRBD1 (6 bases). The V and J ends lost 5 bases and 6 bases respectively, with 17 bases between them. The length of the CDR3 is 15 residues. CDR1 and CDR2 (germline): SNHLY, FYNNEI. CDR3 sequence (DNA): TGTGCCAGCAGTCCGGATCACCAAGGGGGTCAGCCCCAGCATTTT. It yields the protein CASSPDHQGGQPQHF.

This clone was observed a few times. CDR3 amino acids: CASSEKEWGGNQPQHF. Here the CDR3 DNA reads TGTGCCAGCAGTGAAAAGGAGTGGGGGGGCAATCAGCCCCAGCATTTT. The rearrangement joins TRBV6-1 to TRBJ1-5, with D possibly being TRBD1 (5 bases). The V and J ends lost 2 bases and 2 bases respectively, with 13 bases between them. Germline values: CDR1 MNHNS, CDR2 SASEGT. The CDR3 has 16 residues.

Of note for this clone: A junction end diverges from the germline sequence, so it may reflect a read error. The V and J genes are TRBV7-9 and TRBJ2-5; 9 bases map to TRBD1. CDR1 SEHNR and CDR2 FQNEAQ come from the germline V gene (reference sequence). The CDR3 has 18 residues. CDR3 bases: TGTTCCAGCAGCCCGCGGACAGGGGCTCGAACGTACCAAGAGACCCAGTACTTC. Translated: CSSSPRTGARTYQETQYF.

This clone has more than one count but fewer than ten. The chain joins TRBV5-4 to TRBJ1-3; 7 bases line up with TRBD1. With 2 bases clipped from V and 0 bases from J, the junction kept 2 bases outside the gene matches. The CDR3 consists of 15 residues. The germline CDR1 and CDR2 sequences are SGHNT and YYREEE (reference sequence). CDR3 residues: CASSFDRASGNTIYF. CDR3 nucleotides: TGTGCCAGCAGCTTTGACAGGGCCTCTGGAAACACCATATATTTT.

The V call is TRBV30, the J call TRBJ2-1, with 7 bases lining up with TRBD2. Germline CDR1 is GTSNPN and CDR2 is SVGIG (reference sequence). J gave up 2 bases and V 3 bases, and 10 bases lay outside the gene matches. The CDR3 runs 16 residues. The CDR3: CAWSLSGSGPYNEQFF. Written as DNA, the CDR3 is TGTGCCTGGAGCCTTAGCGGGTCGGGGCCCTACAATGAGCAGTTCTTC.

The rearrangement links TRBV5-1 to TRBJ2-1; 8 nucleotides match TRBD1. The CDR3 length is 16 residues. V lost 4 bases and J lost 1; bases outside the gene matches: 7. Germline assignment: CDR1 SGHRS and CDR2 YFSETQ. Here the CDR3 reads CASSDDRGKSYNEQFF. CDR3 DNA sequence: TGCGCCAGCAGCGACGACAGGGGAAAGTCCTACAATGAGCAGTTCTTC.

The rearrangement uses TRBV18 and TRBJ2-2; 8 positions match TRBD1. Germline loops: CDR1 KGHSH, CDR2 LQKENI. The CDR3 totals 15 residues. The trim removed 3 bases at V and 3 bases at J, leaving 3 bases unmatched. CDR3 nucleotides: TGTGCCAGCTCACCCAGGGGGCGCGACACCGGGGAGCTGTTTTTT. Translating gives CASSPRGRDTGELFF.